A selection of T cell receptor beta chains follows, all from one sample in a study of shared clonotypes between healthy human individuals. Profiling relied on immunoSEQ multiplex PCR, and the TCRdb table lists in-frame clones only, not all of them. This repertoire shows under 2,500,000 clones, 95% found once; its top ten account for around 0.13%. Source material: naive CD4+ T cells sorted from blood. The receptors were sampled from a man aged 18 to 29 in good health. Both conserved end residues are part of each CDR3. A D gene is named only where the DNA matches it firmly. Rows give clone size only sometimes, using once, few, many, or a class for an expanded clone.

D gene: -
clone size: -
J gene: TRBJ1-4
CDR3 length: 13
V gene: TRBV30
CDR3 protein: CAWNTGTKGKLFF
CDR3 DNA: TGTGCCTGGAACACAGGGACTAAAGGAAAACTGTTTTTT

D gene: TRBD1
clone size: -
J gene: TRBJ1-4
CDR3 length: 16
V gene: TRBV7-8
CDR3 protein: CASSQRQGLGNEKLFF
CDR3 DNA: TGTGCCAGCAGCCAGAGACAGGGTTTGGGGAATGAAAAACTGTTTTTT

D gene: TRBD2
clone size: -
J gene: TRBJ2-1
CDR3 length: 12
V gene: TRBV2
CDR3 protein: CASSSGAGAEFF
CDR3 DNA: TGTGCCAGCAGCAGTGGTGCGGGAGCTGAGTTCTTC

D gene: TRBD1
clone size: -
J gene: TRBJ2-7
CDR3 length: 17
V gene: TRBV4-2
CDR3 protein: CASSQGDRGKTTYEQYF
CDR3 DNA: TGTGCCAGCAGCCAAGGGGACAGGGGGAAAACTACCTACGAGCAGTACTTC

D gene: -
clone size: -
J gene: TRBJ1-1
CDR3 length: 13
V gene: TRBV11-2
CDR3 protein: CASSLLKNTEAFF
CDR3 DNA: TGTGCCAGCAGCTTACTAAAGAACACTGAAGCTTTCTTT

D gene: -
clone size: -
J gene: TRBJ2-3
CDR3 length: 15
V gene: TRBV19
CDR3 protein: CASSQWYPSTDTQYF
CDR3 DNA: TGTGCCAGTAGCCAATGGTACCCAAGCACAGATACGCAGTATTTT

D gene: -
clone size: -
J gene: TRBJ1-5
CDR3 length: 13
V gene: TRBV7-2
CDR3 protein: CASSLVGDQPQHF
CDR3 DNA: TGTGCCAGCAGCTTAGTCGGGGATCAGCCCCAGCATTTT

D gene: TRBD2
clone size: -
J gene: TRBJ2-1
CDR3 length: 15
V gene: TRBV11-1
CDR3 protein: CASSFHGRVYNEQFF
CDR3 DNA: TGTGCCAGCAGCTTCCACGGGAGGGTCTACAATGAGCAGTTCTTC

D gene: -
clone size: -
J gene: TRBJ2-1
CDR3 length: 13
V gene: TRBV10-2
CDR3 protein: CASDGTSGNEQFF
CDR3 DNA: TGCGCCAGCGACGGGACCTCCGGCAATGAGCAGTTCTTC

D gene: -
clone size: -
J gene: TRBJ2-5
CDR3 length: 15
V gene: TRBV7-9
CDR3 protein: CASNPIEAVQETQYF
CDR3 DNA: TGTGCCAGCAACCCAATCGAAGCGGTCCAAGAGACCCAGTACTTC

D gene: -
clone size: once
J gene: TRBJ1-3
CDR3 length: 14
V gene: TRBV6-5
CDR3 protein: CASSPGLVGNTIYF
CDR3 DNA: TGTGCCAGCAGCCCCGGGTTAGTCGGAAACACCATATATTTT

D gene: -
clone size: -
J gene: TRBJ1-2
CDR3 length: 13
V gene: TRBV7-9
CDR3 protein: CASSQGTGFGYTF
CDR3 DNA: TGTGCCAGCAGTCAAGGGACTGGGTTTGGCTACACCTTC

D gene: TRBD1
clone size: -
J gene: TRBJ1-4
CDR3 length: 15
V gene: TRBV5-8
CDR3 protein: CASSFTGGEGEKLFF
CDR3 DNA: TGTGCCAGCAGCTTCACAGGGGGCGAAGGTGAAAAACTGTTTTTT

D gene: TRBD2
clone size: -
J gene: TRBJ2-7
CDR3 length: 18
V gene: TRBV18
CDR3 protein: CASSLGTSGKGEYYEQYF
CDR3 DNA: TGTGCCAGCTCACTCGGGACTAGCGGGAAGGGAGAATACTACGAGCAGTACTTC

D gene: TRBD2
clone size: -
J gene: TRBJ2-5
CDR3 length: 15
V gene: TRBV11-2
CDR3 protein: CASSILAGGQETQYF
CDR3 DNA: TGTGCCAGCAGCATACTAGCGGGGGGCCAAGAGACCCAGTACTTC

D gene: -
clone size: -
J gene: TRBJ1-2
CDR3 length: 11
V gene: TRBV2
CDR3 protein: CASSEVGGYTF
CDR3 DNA: TGTGCCAGCAGTGAAGTGGGTGGCTACACCTTC

D gene: -
clone size: -
J gene: TRBJ2-3
CDR3 length: 19
V gene: TRBV5-1
CDR3 protein: CASSSRQGGSGTSTDTQYF
CDR3 DNA: TGCGCCAGCAGCTCCAGACAGGGAGGTAGCGGGACTAGCACAGATACGCAGTATTTT

D gene: -
clone size: -
J gene: TRBJ1-6
CDR3 length: 15
V gene: TRBV6-5
CDR3 protein: CASSTFEGLNSPLHF
CDR3 DNA: TGTGCCAGCAGTACCTTTGAGGGTTTAAATTCACCCCTCCACTTT

D gene: TRBD1
clone size: -
J gene: TRBJ2-5
CDR3 length: 14
V gene: TRBV5-1
CDR3 protein: CASSPDRGVVTQYF
CDR3 DNA: TGCGCCAGCAGCCCGGACAGGGGTGTGGTGACCCAGTACTTC

D gene: TRBD1
clone size: -
J gene: TRBJ2-2
CDR3 length: 16
V gene: TRBV27
CDR3 protein: CASSFSDRVGTGELFF
CDR3 DNA: TGTGCCAGCAGCTTCTCAGACAGGGTAGGGACCGGGGAGCTGTTTTTT

D gene: -
clone size: -
J gene: TRBJ2-3
CDR3 length: 11
V gene: TRBV20-1
CDR3 protein: CSALGEKTQYF
CDR3 DNA: TGCAGTGCCCTAGGGGAGAAGACGCAGTATTTT

D gene: TRBD2
clone size: -
J gene: TRBJ2-3
CDR3 length: 17
V gene: TRBV5-4
CDR3 protein: CASSTRTSGRATDTQYF
CDR3 DNA: TGTGCCAGCAGCACCCGGACTAGCGGGAGAGCTACAGATACGCAGTATTTT

D gene: -
clone size: -
J gene: TRBJ2-7
CDR3 length: 14
V gene: TRBV28
CDR3 protein: CASSRWEGADEQYF
CDR3 DNA: TGTGCCAGCAGCCGCTGGGAGGGGGCTGACGAGCAGTACTTC

D gene: -
clone size: -
J gene: TRBJ1-6
CDR3 length: 17
V gene: TRBV5-6
CDR3 protein: CASSTFDRSSYNSPLHF
CDR3 DNA: TGTGCCAGCAGCACCTTCGACAGGAGCTCCTATAATTCACCCCTCCACTTT

D gene: TRBD1
clone size: -
J gene: TRBJ1-5
CDR3 length: 14
V gene: TRBV6-1
CDR3 protein: CASSGTGGHQPQHF
CDR3 DNA: TGTGCCAGCAGCGGGACAGGGGGACATCAGCCCCAGCATTTT

D gene: -
clone size: -
J gene: TRBJ1-5
CDR3 length: 16
V gene: TRBV7-9
CDR3 protein: CASSLGDKGEGQPQHF
CDR3 DNA: TGTGCCAGCAGCTTAGGAGACAAAGGGGAAGGTCAGCCCCAGCATTTT

D gene: -
clone size: -
J gene: TRBJ2-7
CDR3 length: 14
V gene: TRBV25-1
CDR3 protein: CASSKPGTIYEQYF
CDR3 DNA: TGTGCCAGCAGTAAACCCGGGACAATCTACGAGCAGTACTTC

D gene: -
clone size: -
J gene: TRBJ2-1
CDR3 length: 15
V gene: TRBV5-4
CDR3 protein: CASRPPGVLVDEQFF
CDR3 DNA: TGTGCCAGCAGACCCCCCGGGGTACTAGTAGACGAGCAGTTCTTC

D gene: -
clone size: once
J gene: TRBJ2-7
CDR3 length: 13
V gene: TRBV29-1
CDR3 protein: CSVEEGGDYEQYF
CDR3 DNA: TGCAGCGTTGAAGAGGGAGGAGACTACGAGCAGTACTTC

D gene: -
clone size: -
J gene: TRBJ1-5
CDR3 length: 15
V gene: TRBV5-1
CDR3 protein: CASSLSGNSNQPQHF
CDR3 DNA: TGCGCCAGCAGCTTGTCGGGGAATAGCAATCAGCCCCAGCATTTT

D gene: -
clone size: -
J gene: TRBJ1-6
CDR3 length: 15
V gene: TRBV19
CDR3 protein: CATGPTGSYNSPLHF
CDR3 DNA: TGTGCCACCGGACCGACCGGCTCCTATAATTCACCCCTCCACTTT

D gene: TRBD1
clone size: -
J gene: TRBJ2-7
CDR3 length: 14
V gene: TRBV29-1
CDR3 protein: CSVRGTGVTYEQYF
CDR3 DNA: TGCAGCGTTCGCGGGACAGGGGTGACCTACGAGCAGTACTTC

D gene: -
clone size: -
J gene: TRBJ2-2
CDR3 length: 15
V gene: TRBV2
CDR3 protein: CASSQETASTGELFF
CDR3 DNA: TGTGCCAGCAGTCAGGAGACAGCCAGCACCGGGGAGCTGTTTTTT

D gene: TRBD1
clone size: -
J gene: TRBJ2-7
CDR3 length: 13
V gene: TRBV28
CDR3 protein: CASSLPGTAAWYF
CDR3 DNA: TGTGCCAGCAGTCTCCCCGGGACAGCCGCCTGGTACTTC

D gene: -
clone size: -
J gene: TRBJ2-2
CDR3 length: 13
V gene: TRBV7-9
CDR3 protein: CASSLEFTGELFF
CDR3 DNA: TGTGCCAGCAGCTTAGAGTTCACCGGGGAGCTGTTTTTT

D gene: -
clone size: -
J gene: TRBJ1-1
CDR3 length: 12
V gene: TRBV29-1
CDR3 protein: CSVDPGGTEAFF
CDR3 DNA: TGCAGCGTTGATCCCGGGGGCACTGAAGCTTTCTTT

D gene: TRBD2
clone size: -
J gene: TRBJ2-2
CDR3 length: 15
V gene: TRBV19
CDR3 protein: CASIDLAGGAGELFF
CDR3 DNA: TGTGCCAGTATCGATCTAGCGGGAGGCGCCGGGGAGCTGTTTTTT

D gene: -
clone size: -
J gene: TRBJ1-1
CDR3 length: 12
V gene: TRBV18
CDR3 protein: CASSSLGNEAFF
CDR3 DNA: TGTGCCAGCTCATCCCTGGGGAATGAAGCTTTCTTT

D gene: -
clone size: -
J gene: TRBJ2-7
CDR3 length: 13
V gene: TRBV10-2
CDR3 protein: CASSTGTAYEQYF
CDR3 DNA: TGCGCCAGCAGTACCGGGACCGCCTACGAGCAGTACTTC

D gene: TRBD1
clone size: -
J gene: TRBJ2-7
CDR3 length: 15
V gene: TRBV5-1
CDR3 protein: CASSHRDRGGYEQYF
CDR3 DNA: TGCGCCAGCAGCCACCGGGACAGGGGAGGTTACGAGCAGTACTTC

D gene: -
clone size: -
J gene: TRBJ1-5
CDR3 length: 17
V gene: TRBV28
CDR3 protein: CASSLPAHRISNQPQHF
CDR3 DNA: TGTGCCAGCAGTTTACCCGCTCACAGAATTAGCAATCAGCCCCAGCATTTT

D gene: -
clone size: -
J gene: TRBJ1-6
CDR3 length: 13
V gene: TRBV9
CDR3 protein: CASSDGRNSPLHF
CDR3 DNA: TGTGCCAGCAGTGATGGACGGAATTCACCCCTCCACTTT

D gene: -
clone size: -
J gene: TRBJ1-1
CDR3 length: 17
V gene: TRBV5-1
CDR3 protein: CASNAALGTVPNTEAFF
CDR3 DNA: TGCGCCAGCAACGCTGCCCTTGGGACGGTCCCGAACACTGAAGCTTTCTTT

D gene: TRBD2
clone size: -
J gene: TRBJ2-1
CDR3 length: 18
V gene: TRBV5-1
CDR3 protein: CASSLVGTSGNSYNEQFF
CDR3 DNA: TGCGCCAGCAGCTTGGTTGGGACTAGCGGGAACTCCTACAATGAGCAGTTCTTC

D gene: -
clone size: -
J gene: TRBJ2-7
CDR3 length: 13
V gene: TRBV5-1
CDR3 protein: CASSATATYEQYF
CDR3 DNA: TGCGCCAGCAGCGCCACAGCAACCTACGAGCAGTACTTC

D gene: -
clone size: -
J gene: TRBJ2-3
CDR3 length: 13
V gene: TRBV6-1
CDR3 protein: CASSAPGRGTQYF
CDR3 DNA: TGTGCCAGCAGTGCCCCGGGAAGGGGGACGCAGTATTTT

D gene: TRBD2
clone size: -
J gene: TRBJ2-3
CDR3 length: 12
V gene: TRBV10-2
CDR3 protein: CASTGGEYAQYF
CDR3 DNA: TGCGCCAGCACTGGGGGGGAATACGCGCAGTATTTT

D gene: TRBD1
clone size: -
J gene: TRBJ2-7
CDR3 length: 16
V gene: TRBV14
CDR3 protein: CASSLSPGQGKYEQYF
CDR3 DNA: TGTGCCAGCAGCCTCAGTCCGGGACAGGGAAAATACGAGCAGTACTTC

D gene: TRBD2
clone size: -
J gene: TRBJ2-3
CDR3 length: 17
V gene: TRBV5-4
CDR3 protein: CASSLIGLAGFTDTQYF
CDR3 DNA: TGTGCCAGCAGCCTAATTGGACTAGCGGGTTTCACAGATACGCAGTATTTT

D gene: -
clone size: -
J gene: TRBJ2-1
CDR3 length: 13
V gene: TRBV19
CDR3 protein: CASRGEGYNEQFF
CDR3 DNA: TGTGCCAGTAGGGGTGAAGGATACAATGAGCAGTTCTTC

D gene: -
clone size: -
J gene: TRBJ2-1
CDR3 length: 14
V gene: TRBV5-1
CDR3 protein: CASSLLEGKNEQFF
CDR3 DNA: TGCGCCAGCAGCTTGTTGGAGGGGAAAAATGAGCAGTTCTTC

D gene: -
clone size: -
J gene: TRBJ2-5
CDR3 length: 16
V gene: TRBV6-1
CDR3 protein: CASSEIGQGYQETQYF
CDR3 DNA: TGTGCCAGCAGTGAAATAGGTCAGGGGTACCAAGAGACCCAGTACTTC